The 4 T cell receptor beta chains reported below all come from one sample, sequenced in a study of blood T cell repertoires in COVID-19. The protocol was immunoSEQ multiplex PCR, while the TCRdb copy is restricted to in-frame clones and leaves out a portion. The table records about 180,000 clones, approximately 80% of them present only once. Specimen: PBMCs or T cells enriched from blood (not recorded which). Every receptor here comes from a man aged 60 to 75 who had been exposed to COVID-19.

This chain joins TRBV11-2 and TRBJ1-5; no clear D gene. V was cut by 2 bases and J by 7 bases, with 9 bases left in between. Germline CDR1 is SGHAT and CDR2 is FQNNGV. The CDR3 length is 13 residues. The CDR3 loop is CASSLNLGQPQHF. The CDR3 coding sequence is TGTGCCAGCAGCTTAAACCTCGGGCAGCCCCAGCATTTT.

The CDR3 DNA is TGTGCCAGCACCCCCGGTTGGGAATTACTAGCGGGAGTGAAGGGAACAGATACGCAGTATTTT. This gives the protein CASTPGWELLAGVKGTDTQYF. J is TRBJ2-3 and V is TRBV13; 11 bases agree with TRBD2. The CDR3 contains 21 residues. The J segment lost 3 bases and the V segment lost 7 bases, leaving 24 bases of the junction unmatched. CDR1 is PRHDT and CDR2 is FYEKMQ in the germline V gene (reference sequence).

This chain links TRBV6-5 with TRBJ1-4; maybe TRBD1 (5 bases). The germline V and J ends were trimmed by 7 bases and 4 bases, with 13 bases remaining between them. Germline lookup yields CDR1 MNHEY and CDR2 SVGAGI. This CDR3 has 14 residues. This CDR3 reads CASNGRGVNEKLFF. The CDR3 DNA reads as TGTGCCAGCAATGGACGGGGGGTTAATGAAAAACTGTTTTTT.

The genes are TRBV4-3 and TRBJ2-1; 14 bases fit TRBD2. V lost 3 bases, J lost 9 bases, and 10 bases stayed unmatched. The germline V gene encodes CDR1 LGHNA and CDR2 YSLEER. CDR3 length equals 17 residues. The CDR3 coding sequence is TGCGCCAGCAGCCAGGACCGGGGACTAGCGGGAGTAGGTGAGCAGTTCTTC. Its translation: CASSQDRGLAGVGEQFF.